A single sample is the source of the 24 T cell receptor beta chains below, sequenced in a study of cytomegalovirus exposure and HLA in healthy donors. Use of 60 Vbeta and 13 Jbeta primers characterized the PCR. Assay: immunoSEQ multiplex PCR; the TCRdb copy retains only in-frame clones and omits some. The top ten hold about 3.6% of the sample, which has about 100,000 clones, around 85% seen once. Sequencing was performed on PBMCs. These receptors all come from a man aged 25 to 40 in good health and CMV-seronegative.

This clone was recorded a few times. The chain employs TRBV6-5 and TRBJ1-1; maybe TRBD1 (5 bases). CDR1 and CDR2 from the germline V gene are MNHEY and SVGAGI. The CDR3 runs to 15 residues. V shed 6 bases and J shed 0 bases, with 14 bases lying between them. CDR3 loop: CASSQAGGMNTEAFF. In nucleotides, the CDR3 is TGTGCCAGCAGCCAGGCCGGGGGAATGAACACTGAAGCTTTCTTT.

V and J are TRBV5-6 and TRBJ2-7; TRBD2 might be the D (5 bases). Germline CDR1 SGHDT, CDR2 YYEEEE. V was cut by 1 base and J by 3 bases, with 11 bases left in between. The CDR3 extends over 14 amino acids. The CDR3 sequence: CASSLSIGDYEQYF. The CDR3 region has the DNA TGTGCCAGCAGCTTGAGTATCGGGGACTACGAGCAGTACTTC.

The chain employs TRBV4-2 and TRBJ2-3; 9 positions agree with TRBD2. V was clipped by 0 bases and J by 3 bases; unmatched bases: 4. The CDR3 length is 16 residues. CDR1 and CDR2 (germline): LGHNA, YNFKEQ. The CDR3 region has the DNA TGTGCCAGCAGCCAAGATCTGAGCGGGAGGACAGATACGCAGTATTTT. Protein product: CASSQDLSGRTDTQYF.

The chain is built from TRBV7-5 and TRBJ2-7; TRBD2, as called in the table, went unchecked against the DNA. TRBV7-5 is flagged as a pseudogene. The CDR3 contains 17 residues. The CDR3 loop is CARSLVGASGVADEQYF. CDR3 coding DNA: TGTGCCAGAAGCCTCGTCGGGGCTAGCGGGGTTGCGGACGAGCAGTACTTC.

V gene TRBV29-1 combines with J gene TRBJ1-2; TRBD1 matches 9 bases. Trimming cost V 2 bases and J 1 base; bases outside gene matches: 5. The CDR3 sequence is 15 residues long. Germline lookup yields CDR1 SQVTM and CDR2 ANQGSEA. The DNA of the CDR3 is TGCAGCGTTGAACACAGGGGGCTTGGTAACTATGGCTACACCTTC. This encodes CSVEHRGLGNYGYTF.

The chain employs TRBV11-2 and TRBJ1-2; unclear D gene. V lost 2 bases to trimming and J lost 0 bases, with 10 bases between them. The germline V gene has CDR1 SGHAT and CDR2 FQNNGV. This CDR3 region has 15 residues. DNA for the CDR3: TGTGCCAGCAGCTTATGGGCAGAAACTAACTATGGCTACACCTTC. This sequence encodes CASSLWAETNYGYTF.

The CDR3 spells CASSPDTGNTIEQYF. The CDR3 DNA is TGTGCCAGCAGTCCGGACACAGGGAATACGATCGAGCAGTACTTC. The gene calls are TRBV6-5 and TRBJ2-7; possible D gene TRBD1, 6 bases. This CDR3 region has 15 residues. CDR1 and CDR2 from the germline V gene are MNHEY and SVGAGI. Deletions cut 5 bases from V and 6 bases from J, with 20 bases between.

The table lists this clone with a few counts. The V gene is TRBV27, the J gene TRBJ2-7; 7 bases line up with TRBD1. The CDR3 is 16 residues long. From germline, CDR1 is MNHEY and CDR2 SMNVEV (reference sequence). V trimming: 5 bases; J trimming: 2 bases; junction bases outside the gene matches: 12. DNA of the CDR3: TGTGCCAGCAGTCATTATGCGGACAGGCCCCCCTACGAGCAGTACTTC. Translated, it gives CASSHYADRPPYEQYF.

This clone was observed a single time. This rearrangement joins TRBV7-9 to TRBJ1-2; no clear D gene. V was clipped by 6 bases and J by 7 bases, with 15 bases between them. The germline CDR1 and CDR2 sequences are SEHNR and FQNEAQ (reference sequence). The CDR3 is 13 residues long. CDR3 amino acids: CASSRGGLIGYTF. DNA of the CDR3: TGTGCCAGCAGTAGAGGCGGGTTGATTGGCTACACCTTC.

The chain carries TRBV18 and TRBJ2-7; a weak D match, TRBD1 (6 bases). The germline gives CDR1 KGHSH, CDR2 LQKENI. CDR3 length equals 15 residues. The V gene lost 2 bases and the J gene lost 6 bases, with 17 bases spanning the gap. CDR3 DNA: TGTGCCAGCTCACCAAGTAACAGGGAAGCATCCGAGCAGTACTTC. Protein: CASSPSNREASEQYF.

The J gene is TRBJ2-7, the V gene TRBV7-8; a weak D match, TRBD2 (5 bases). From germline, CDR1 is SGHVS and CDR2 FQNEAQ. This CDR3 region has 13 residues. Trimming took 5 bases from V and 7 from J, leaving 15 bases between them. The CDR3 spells CASSLTLPGEQYF. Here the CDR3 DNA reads TGTGCCAGCAGCCTGACACTCCCGGGAGAGCAGTACTTC.

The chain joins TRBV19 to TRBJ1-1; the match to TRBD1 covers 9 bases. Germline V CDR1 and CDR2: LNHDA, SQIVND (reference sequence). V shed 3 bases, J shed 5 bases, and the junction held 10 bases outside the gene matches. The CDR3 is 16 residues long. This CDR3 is CASSIGTGSQMTEAFF. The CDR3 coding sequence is TGTGCCAGTAGTATCGGGACAGGGTCTCAGATGACTGAAGCTTTCTTT. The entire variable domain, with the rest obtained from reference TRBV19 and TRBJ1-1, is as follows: DGGITQSPKYLFRKEGQNVTLSCEQNLNHDAMYWYRQDPGQGLRLIYYSQIVNDFQKGDIAEGYSVSREKKESFPLTVTSAQKNPTAFYLCASSIGTGSQMTEAFFGQGTRLTVV.

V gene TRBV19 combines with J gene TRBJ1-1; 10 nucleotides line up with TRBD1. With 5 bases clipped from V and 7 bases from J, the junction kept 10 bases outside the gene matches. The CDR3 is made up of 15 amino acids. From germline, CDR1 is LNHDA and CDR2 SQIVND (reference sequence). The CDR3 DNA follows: TGTGCCAGTAGTTTCGGTCGGACAGGGGGAGTTGAAGCTTTCTTT. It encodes CASSFGRTGGVEAFF.

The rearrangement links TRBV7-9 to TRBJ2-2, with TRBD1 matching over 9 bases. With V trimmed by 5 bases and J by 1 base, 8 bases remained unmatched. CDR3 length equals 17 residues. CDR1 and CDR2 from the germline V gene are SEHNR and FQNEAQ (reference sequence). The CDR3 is CASSGGQGTRNTGELFF. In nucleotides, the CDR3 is TGTGCCAGCAGCGGGGGACAGGGAACAAGGAACACCGGGGAGCTGTTTTTT.

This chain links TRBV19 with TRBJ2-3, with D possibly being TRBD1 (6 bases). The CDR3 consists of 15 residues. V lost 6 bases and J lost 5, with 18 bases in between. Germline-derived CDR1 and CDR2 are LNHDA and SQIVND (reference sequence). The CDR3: CASSPPVGAGDTQYF. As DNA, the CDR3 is TGTGCCAGTAGCCCCCCGGTGGGGGCAGGAGATACGCAGTATTTT.

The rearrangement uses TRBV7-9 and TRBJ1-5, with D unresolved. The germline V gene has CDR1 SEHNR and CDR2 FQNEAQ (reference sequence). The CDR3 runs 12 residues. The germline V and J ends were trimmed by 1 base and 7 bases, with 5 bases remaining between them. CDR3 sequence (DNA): TGTGCCAGCAGCTTAGGGCCCCAGCCCCAGCATTTT. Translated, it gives CASSLGPQPQHF.

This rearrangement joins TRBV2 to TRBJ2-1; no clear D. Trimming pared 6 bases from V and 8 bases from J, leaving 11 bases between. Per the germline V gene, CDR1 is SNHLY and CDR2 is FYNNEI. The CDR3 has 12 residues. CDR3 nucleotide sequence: TGTGCCAGCAGGGAGAATACGGATGAGCAGTTCTTC. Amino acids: CASRENTDEQFF. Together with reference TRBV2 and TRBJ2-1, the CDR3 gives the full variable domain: EPEVTQTPSHQVTQMGQEVILRCVPISNHLYFYWYRQILGQKVEFLVSFYNNEISEKSEIFDDQFSVERPDGSNFTLKIRSTKLEDSAMYFCASRENTDEQFFGPGTRLTVL.

CDR3 sequence reads: CAKYRRGPGETQYF. CDR3 coding DNA: TGTGCCAAGTATCGCAGGGGGCCTGGTGAGACCCAGTACTTC. The chain recombines TRBV19 with TRBJ2-5, with 8 bases matching TRBD1. The CDR3 extends over 14 amino acids. The junction had 12 bases not matched to a gene; V was cut back by 10 bases and J by 5 bases. Germline V gene lookup returns CDR1 LNHDA and CDR2 SQIVND (reference sequence).

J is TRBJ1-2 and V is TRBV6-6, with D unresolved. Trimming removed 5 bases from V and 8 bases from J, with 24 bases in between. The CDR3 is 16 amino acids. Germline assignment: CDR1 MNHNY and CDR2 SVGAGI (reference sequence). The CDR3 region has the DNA TGTGCCAGCAGTACGTACAGCGGGCCCGGTGTTAACGGCTACACCTTC. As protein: CASSTYSGPGVNGYTF.

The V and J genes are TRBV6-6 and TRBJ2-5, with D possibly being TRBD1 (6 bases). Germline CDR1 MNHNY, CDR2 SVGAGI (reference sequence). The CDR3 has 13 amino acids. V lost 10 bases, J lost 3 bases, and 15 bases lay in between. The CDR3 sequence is CATLDRSKETQYF. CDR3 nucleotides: TGTGCCACCCTCGACAGGTCCAAAGAGACCCAGTACTTC.

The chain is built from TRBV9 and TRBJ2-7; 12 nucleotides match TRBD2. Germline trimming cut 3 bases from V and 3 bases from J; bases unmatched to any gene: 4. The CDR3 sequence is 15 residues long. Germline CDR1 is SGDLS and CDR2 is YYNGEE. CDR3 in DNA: TGTGCCAGCAGCGCGGGGACTAGCGGGTTCTACGAGCAGTACTTC. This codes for CASSAGTSGFYEQYF.

CDR3 loop: CASSLLSPDRGVGKQYF. CDR3 nucleotide sequence: TGTGCCAGCAGTCTCTTAAGCCCGGACAGGGGGGTGGGCAAGCAGTATTTT. The chain employs TRBV27 and TRBJ2-3; TRBD1 agrees at 10 bases. This CDR3 contains 17 residues. V lost 5 bases and J lost 11; bases outside the gene matches: 19. The V gene's germline CDR1 is MNHEY and CDR2 SMNVEV (reference sequence).

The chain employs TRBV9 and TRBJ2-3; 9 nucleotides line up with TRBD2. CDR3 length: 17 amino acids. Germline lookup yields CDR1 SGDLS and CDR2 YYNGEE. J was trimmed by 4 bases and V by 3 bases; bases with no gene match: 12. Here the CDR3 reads CASSGFAGGAAADTQYF. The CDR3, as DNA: TGTGCCAGCAGCGGTTTTGCGGGAGGGGCTGCCGCAGATACGCAGTATTTT. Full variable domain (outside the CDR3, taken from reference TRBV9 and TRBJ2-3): DSGVTQTPKHLITATGQRVTLRCSPRSGDLSVYWYQQSLDQGLQFLIQYYNGEERAKGNILERFSAQQFPDLHSELNLSSLELGDSALYFCASSGFAGGAAADTQYFGPGTRLTVL.

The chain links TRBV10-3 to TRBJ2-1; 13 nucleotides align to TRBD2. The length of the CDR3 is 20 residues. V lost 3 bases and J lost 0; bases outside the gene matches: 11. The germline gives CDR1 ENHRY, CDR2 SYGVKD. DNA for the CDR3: TGTGCCATCAGTGATCCATTGACTAGCGGGAGGCCTAGCTCCTACAATGAGCAGTTCTTC. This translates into CAISDPLTSGRPSSYNEQFF.